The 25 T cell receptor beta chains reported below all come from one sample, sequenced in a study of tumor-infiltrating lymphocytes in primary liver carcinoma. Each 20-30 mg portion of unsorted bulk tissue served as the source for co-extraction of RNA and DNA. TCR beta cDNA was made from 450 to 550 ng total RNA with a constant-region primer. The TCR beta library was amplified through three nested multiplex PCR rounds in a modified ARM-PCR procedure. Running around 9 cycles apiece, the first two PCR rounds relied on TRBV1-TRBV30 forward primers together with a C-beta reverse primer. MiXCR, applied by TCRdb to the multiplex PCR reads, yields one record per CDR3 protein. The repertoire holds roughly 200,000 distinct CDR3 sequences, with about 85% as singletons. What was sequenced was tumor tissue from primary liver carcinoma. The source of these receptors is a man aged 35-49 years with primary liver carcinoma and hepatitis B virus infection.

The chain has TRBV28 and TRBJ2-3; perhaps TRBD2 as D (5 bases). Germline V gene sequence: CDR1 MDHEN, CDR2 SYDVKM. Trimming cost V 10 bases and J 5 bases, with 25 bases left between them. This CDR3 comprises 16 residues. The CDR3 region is CATKIRASSWRDTQYF. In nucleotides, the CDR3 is TGTGCCACAAAAATACGGGCTAGCTCTTGGAGAGATACGCAGTATTTT. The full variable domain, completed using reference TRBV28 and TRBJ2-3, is DVKVTQSSRYLVKRTGEKVFLECVQDMDHENMFWYRQDPGLGLRLIYFSYDVKMKEKGDIPEGYSVSREKKERFSLILESASTNQTSMYLCATKIRASSWRDTQYFGPGTRLTVL.

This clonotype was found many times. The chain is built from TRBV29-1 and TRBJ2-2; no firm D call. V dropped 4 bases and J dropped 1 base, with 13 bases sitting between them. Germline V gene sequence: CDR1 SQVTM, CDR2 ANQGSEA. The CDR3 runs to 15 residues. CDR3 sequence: CSVVVGIVNTGELFF. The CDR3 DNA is TGCAGCGTTGTAGTGGGAATCGTGAACACCGGGGAGCTGTTTTTT.

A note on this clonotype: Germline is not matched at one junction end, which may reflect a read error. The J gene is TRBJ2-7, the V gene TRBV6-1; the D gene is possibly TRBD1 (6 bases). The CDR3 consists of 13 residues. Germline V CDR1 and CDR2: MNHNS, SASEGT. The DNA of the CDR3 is TGTGCCAGCACCCAGACAGGTTCCTACGAGCAATACTTC. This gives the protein CASTQTGSYEQYF.

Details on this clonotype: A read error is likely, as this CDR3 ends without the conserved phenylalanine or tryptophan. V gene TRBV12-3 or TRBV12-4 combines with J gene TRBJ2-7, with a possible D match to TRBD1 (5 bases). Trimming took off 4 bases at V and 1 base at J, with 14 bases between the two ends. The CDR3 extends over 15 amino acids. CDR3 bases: TGTGCCAGCAGTTCAGGGTGGGTCATATCCTACGAGCAGTACTCC. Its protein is CASSSGWVISYEQYS.

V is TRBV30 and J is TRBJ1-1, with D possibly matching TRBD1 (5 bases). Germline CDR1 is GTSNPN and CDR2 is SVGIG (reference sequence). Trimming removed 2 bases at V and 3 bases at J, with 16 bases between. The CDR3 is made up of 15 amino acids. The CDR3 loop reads CAWSSSRRGDTEAFF. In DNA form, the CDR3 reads TGTGCCTGGAGTTCCTCACGACGGGGGGACACTGAAGCTTTCTTT.

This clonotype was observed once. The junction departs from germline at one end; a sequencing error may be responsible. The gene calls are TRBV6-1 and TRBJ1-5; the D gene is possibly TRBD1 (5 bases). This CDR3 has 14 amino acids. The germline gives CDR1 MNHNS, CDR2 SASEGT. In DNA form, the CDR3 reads TGTACCAGCAGTGAGGCGGGGGAAAAGGCCCCCCAGCATTTT. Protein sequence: CTSSEAGEKAPQHF.

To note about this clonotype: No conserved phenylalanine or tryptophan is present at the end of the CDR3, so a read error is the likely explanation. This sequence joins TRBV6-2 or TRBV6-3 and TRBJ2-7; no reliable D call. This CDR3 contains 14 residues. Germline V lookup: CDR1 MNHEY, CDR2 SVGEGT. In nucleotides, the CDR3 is TGTGCCAGCAACGACGCCAAGGGAAGGTACGAACAGTACCTT. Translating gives CASNDAKGRYEQYL.

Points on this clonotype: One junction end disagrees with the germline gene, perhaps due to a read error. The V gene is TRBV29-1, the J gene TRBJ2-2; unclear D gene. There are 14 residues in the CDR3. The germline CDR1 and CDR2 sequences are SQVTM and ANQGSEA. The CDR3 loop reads CNVDSRVNTGELFF. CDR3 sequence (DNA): TGCAACGTTGATTCACGGGTGAACACCGGGGAGCTGTTTTTT.

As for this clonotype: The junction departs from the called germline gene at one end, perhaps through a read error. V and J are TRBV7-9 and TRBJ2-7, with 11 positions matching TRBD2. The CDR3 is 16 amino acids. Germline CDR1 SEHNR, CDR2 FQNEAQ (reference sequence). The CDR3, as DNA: TGTACCAGCAGCCCGACTAGCGGGAAAGAGCAGGGCGAGCAGTACTTC. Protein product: CTSSPTSGKEQGEQYF. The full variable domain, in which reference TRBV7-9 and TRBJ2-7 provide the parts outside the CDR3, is DTGVSQNPRHKITKRGQNVTFRCDPISEHNRLYWYRQTLGQGPEFLTYFQNEAQLEKSRLLSDRFSAERPKGSFSTLEIQRTEQGDSAMYLCTSSPTSGKEQGEQYFGPGTRLTVT.

Written as DNA, the CDR3 is TGTGCCAGCAGTGTGGACAGGGACTGGAATCAGCCCCAGTATTTT. Amino acid sequence: CASSVDRDWNQPQYF. V and J are TRBV6-1 and TRBJ1-5, with TRBD1 matching 8 bases. The J call may be mistaken, given a closer DNA end match to TRBJ2-3. Germline values: CDR1 MNHNS, CDR2 SASEGT. CDR3 size: 15 residues.

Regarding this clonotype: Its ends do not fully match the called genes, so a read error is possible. For the CDR3, the DNA is TGTGCCAGAACCCGAGCGGGAGGACAAGAGACCCAGTATTTC. Protein: CARTRAGGQETQYF. The genes are TRBV11-2 and TRBJ2-5; TRBD2 matches 9 bases. This CDR3 is built from 14 residues. The germline V gene encodes CDR1 SGHAT and CDR2 FQNNGV. Full variable domain (missing parts from reference TRBV11-2 and TRBJ2-5): EAGVAQSPRYKIIEKRQSVAFWCNPISGHATLYWYQQILGQGPKLLIQFQNNGVVDDSQLPKDRFSAERLKGVDSTLKIQPAKLEDSAVYLCARTRAGGQETQYFGPGTRLLVL.

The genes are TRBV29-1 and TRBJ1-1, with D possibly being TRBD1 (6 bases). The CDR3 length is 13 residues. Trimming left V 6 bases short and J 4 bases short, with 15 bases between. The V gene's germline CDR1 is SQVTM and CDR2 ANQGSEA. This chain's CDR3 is CSVRGGERTEAFF. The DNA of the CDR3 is TGCAGCGTCCGAGGGGGGGAGCGCACTGAAGCTTTCTTT.

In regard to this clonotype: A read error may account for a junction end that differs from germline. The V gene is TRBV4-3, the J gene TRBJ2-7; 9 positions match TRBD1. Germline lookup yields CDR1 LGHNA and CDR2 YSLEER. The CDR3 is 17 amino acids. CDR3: CASGQDAPGTGQYEQYF. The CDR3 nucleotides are TGCGCCAGCGGCCAAGACGCACCCGGGACAGGGCAGTACGAGCAGTACTTC.

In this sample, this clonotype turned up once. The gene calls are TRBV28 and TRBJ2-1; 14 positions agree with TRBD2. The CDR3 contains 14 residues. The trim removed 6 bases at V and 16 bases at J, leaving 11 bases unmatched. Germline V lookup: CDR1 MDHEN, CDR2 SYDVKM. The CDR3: CASSSTGTSGSGFF. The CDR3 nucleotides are TGTGCCAGCAGCTCCACCGGGACTAGCGGGAGCGGATTCTTC.

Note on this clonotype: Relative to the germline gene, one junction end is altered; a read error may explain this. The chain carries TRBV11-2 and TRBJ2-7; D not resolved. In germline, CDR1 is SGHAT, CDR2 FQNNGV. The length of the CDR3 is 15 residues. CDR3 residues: CTSSFGRLYARDQYF. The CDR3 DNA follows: TGTACCAGCAGCTTCGGACGGCTTTACGCGCGCGATCAGTACTTC.

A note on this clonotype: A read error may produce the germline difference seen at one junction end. CDR3: CASSFDSVAYSRGYIF. CDR3 DNA: TGTGCCAGCAGCTTTGATTCGGTAGCCTATTCTCGAGGCTACATATTC. The J gene is TRBJ1-2, the V gene TRBV11-1; D not certain. Germline loops: CDR1 SGHAT, CDR2 FQDESV (reference sequence). The CDR3 contains 16 residues.

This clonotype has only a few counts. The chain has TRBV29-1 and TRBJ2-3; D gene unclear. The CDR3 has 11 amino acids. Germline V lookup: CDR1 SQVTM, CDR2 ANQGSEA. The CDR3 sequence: CDLGGTDTQYF. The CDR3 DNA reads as TGCGACCTTGGGGGCACAGATACGCAGTATTTT.

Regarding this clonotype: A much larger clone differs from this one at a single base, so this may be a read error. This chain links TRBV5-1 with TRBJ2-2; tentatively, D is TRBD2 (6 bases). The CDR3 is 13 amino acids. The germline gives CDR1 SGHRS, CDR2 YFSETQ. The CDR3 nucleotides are TGCGCCACCGGGGGACGGAACACCAGGGAGCTGTTTTTT. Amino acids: CATGGRNTRELFF. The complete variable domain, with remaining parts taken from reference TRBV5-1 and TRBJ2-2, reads KAGVTQTPRYLIKTRGQQVTLSCSPISGHRSVSWYQQTPGQGLQFLFEYFSETQRNKGNFPGRFSGRQFSNSRSEMNVSTLELGDSALYLCATGGRNTRELFFGEGSRLTVL.

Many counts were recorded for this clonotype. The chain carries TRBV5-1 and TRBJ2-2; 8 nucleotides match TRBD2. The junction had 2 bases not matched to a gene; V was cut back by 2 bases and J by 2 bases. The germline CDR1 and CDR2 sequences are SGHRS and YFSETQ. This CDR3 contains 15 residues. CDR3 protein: CASSFGTRNTGELFF. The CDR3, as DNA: TGCGCCAGCAGCTTCGGGACTAGAAACACCGGGGAGCTGTTTTTT.

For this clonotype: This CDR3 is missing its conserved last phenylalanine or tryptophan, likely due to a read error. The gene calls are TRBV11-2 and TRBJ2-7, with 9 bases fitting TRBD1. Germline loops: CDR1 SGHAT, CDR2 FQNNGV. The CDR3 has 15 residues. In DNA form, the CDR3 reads TGTGCCAGCTGCTTACGATGGACAGGGGAAAATGAGCAGTACTAC. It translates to CASCLRWTGENEQYY.

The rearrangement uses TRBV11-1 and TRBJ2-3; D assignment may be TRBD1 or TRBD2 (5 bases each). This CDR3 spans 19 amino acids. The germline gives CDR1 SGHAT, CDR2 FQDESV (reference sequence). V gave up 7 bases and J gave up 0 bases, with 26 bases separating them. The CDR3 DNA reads TGTGCCAGCATCCCTGGGGGAAGCTCTGTTGGAGCCAGCACAGATACGCAGTATTTT. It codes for CASIPGGSSVGASTDTQYF.

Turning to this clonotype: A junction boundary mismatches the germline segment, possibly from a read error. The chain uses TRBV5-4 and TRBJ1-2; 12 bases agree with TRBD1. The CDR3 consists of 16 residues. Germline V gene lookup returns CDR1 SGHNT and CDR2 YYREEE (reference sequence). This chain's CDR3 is CVSSPGQGAQNYGYTF. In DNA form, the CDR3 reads TGTGTCAGCAGCCCGGGACAGGGGGCGCAGAACTATGGCTATACCTTC. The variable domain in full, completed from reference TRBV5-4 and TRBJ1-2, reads ETGVTQSPTHLIKTRGQQVTLRCSSQSGHNTVSWYQQALGQGPQFIFQYYREEENGRGNFPPRFSGLQFPNYSSELNVNALELDDSALYLCVSSPGQGAQNYGYTFGSGTRLTVV.

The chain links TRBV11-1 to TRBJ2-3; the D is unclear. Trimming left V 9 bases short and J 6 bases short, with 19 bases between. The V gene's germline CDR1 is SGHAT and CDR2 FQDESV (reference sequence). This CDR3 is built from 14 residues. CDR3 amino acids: CASSPKGPSDTQYF. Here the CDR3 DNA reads TGTGCCAGTAGCCCTAAGGGCCCTTCTGATACGCAGTATTTT.

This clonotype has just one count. The CDR3 DNA reads TGTGCCTGCACTTTGTTAGCGGGAGGCTACGAGCAGTACTTC. Protein: CACTLLAGGYEQYF. The chain joins TRBV12-3 or TRBV12-4 to TRBJ2-7; 10 bases match TRBD2. The CDR3 extends over 14 amino acids. V gave up 11 bases and J gave up 3 bases; unmatched junction bases: 10.

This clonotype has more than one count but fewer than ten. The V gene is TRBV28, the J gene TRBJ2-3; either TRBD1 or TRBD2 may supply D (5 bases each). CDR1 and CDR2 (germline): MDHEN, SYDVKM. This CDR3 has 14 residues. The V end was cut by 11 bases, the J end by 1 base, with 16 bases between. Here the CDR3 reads CAGWPGRGTDTQYF. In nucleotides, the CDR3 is TGTGCCGGCTGGCCGGGACGGGGCACAGATACGCAGTATTTT. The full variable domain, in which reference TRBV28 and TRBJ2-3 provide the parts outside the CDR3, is DVKVTQSSRYLVKRTGEKVFLECVQDMDHENMFWYRQDPGLGLRLIYFSYDVKMKEKGDIPEGYSVSREKKERFSLILESASTNQTSMYLCAGWPGRGTDTQYFGPGTRLTVL.